Below are 27 T cell receptor beta chains sequenced from a single sample in a study of blood T cell repertoires in COVID-19. Produced via immunoSEQ multiplex PCR; TCRdb's table is partial and in-frame only. Of nearly 350,000 clones detected, about 90% appear once; the ten largest clones hold approximately 0.93%. The sequenced material came from PBMCs or T cells enriched from blood (not recorded which). These receptors came from a woman in her 30s who had recovered from COVID-19.

This clone occurred a few times. The chain uses TRBV7-9 and TRBJ2-1; D is possibly TRBD1 (5 bases). The V gene lost 0 bases and the J gene lost 6 bases, with 18 bases spanning the gap. Germline values: CDR1 SEHNR, CDR2 FQNEAQ (reference sequence). The CDR3 consists of 17 residues. CDR3 residues: CASSLALSKGFGNEQFF. CDR3 DNA sequence: TGTGCCAGCAGCTTAGCGCTTAGTAAGGGGTTCGGCAATGAGCAGTTCTTC.

The chain couples TRBV27 to TRBJ1-1; D gene ambiguous. The CDR3 totals 13 residues. The germline V and J ends were trimmed by 3 bases and 0 bases, with 5 bases remaining between them. The germline V gene has CDR1 MNHEY and CDR2 SMNVEV (reference sequence). In DNA, the CDR3 is TGTGCCAGCAGTTTGGAGGTGAACACTGAAGCTTTCTTT. This gives the protein CASSLEVNTEAFF.

The chain joins TRBV9 to TRBJ2-7, with TRBD1 matching 7 bases. CDR3 size: 13 residues. CDR1 is SGDLS and CDR2 is YYNGEE in the germline V gene. The J segment lost 1 base and the V segment lost 4 bases, leaving 2 bases of the junction unmatched. For the CDR3, the DNA is TGTGCCAGCAGCCGACAGGGTTCCTACGAGCAGTACTTC. This translates into CASSRQGSYEQYF.

The V gene is TRBV5-1, the J gene TRBJ2-5; TRBD1 matches at 10 bases. The CDR3 totals 15 residues. CDR1 and CDR2 (germline): SGHRS, YFSETQ. V shed 0 bases, J shed 3 bases, and the junction held 2 bases outside the gene matches. CDR3 in DNA: TGCGCCAGCAGCTTGGAGGGACAGGGGAAAGAGACCCAGTACTTC. It specifies CASSLEGQGKETQYF.

The rearrangement links TRBV28 to TRBJ2-3, with 13 bases that match TRBD2. Germline values: CDR1 MDHEN, CDR2 SYDVKM. The V segment lost 8 bases and the J segment 2 bases; nucleotides outside the gene matches: 1. The CDR3 is 14 residues long. CDR3 coding DNA: TGTGCCAGCGGACTAGCGGGGGTCACAGATACGCAGTATTTT. Amino acids: CASGLAGVTDTQYF.

The genes are TRBV5-6 and TRBJ2-3; possibly TRBD1 for D (5 bases). Germline-derived CDR1 and CDR2 are SGHDT and YYEEEE. Trimming removed 0 bases from V and 2 bases from J, with 7 bases in between. This CDR3 has 14 amino acids. The CDR3 region has the DNA TGTGCCAGCAGCTTGGGACAGAACACAGATACGCAGTATTTT. This codes for CASSLGQNTDTQYF.

The rearrangement links TRBV12-3 or TRBV12-4 to TRBJ1-1; 8 bases are a match to TRBD1. The junction had 4 bases not matched to a gene; V was cut back by 6 bases and J by 4 bases. The CDR3 is made up of 13 amino acids. The CDR3 region is CASSRTGGTEAFF. The CDR3 DNA reads as TGTGCCAGCAGCCGTACAGGGGGCACTGAAGCTTTCTTT.

This clone was observed once. This chain links TRBV28 with TRBJ2-1, with 7 bases that match TRBD1. Losses at the gene ends were 2 bases for V and 6 bases for J; bases not matched to a gene: 1. In germline, CDR1 is MDHEN, CDR2 SYDVKM. The CDR3 loop spans 13 amino acids. The CDR3 reads CASSLGTVNEQFF. CDR3 DNA sequence: TGTGCCAGCAGTTTAGGGACAGTCAATGAGCAGTTCTTC. The full variable domain, rest sourced from reference TRBV28 and TRBJ2-1, is DVKVTQSSRYLVKRTGEKVFLECVQDMDHENMFWYRQDPGLGLRLIYFSYDVKMKEKGDIPEGYSVSREKKERFSLILESASTNQTSMYLCASSLGTVNEQFFGPGTRLTVL.

V is TRBV4-2 and J is TRBJ2-3; perhaps TRBD2 as D (5 bases). Germline CDR1 is LGHNA and CDR2 is YNFKEQ. The V and J ends lost 0 bases and 5 bases respectively, with 12 bases between them. CDR3 length: 15 amino acids. The CDR3 DNA follows: TGTGCCAGCAGCCAAGATGGATTGGCGGGAGATACGCAGTATTTT. Translation: CASSQDGLAGDTQYF.

This chain uses TRBV3-1 (or the pseudogene TRBV3-2) with TRBJ2-2, with D perhaps matching TRBD1 (6 bases). Germline assignment: CDR1 LGHDT and CDR2 YNNKEL (reference sequence). Deletions cut 11 bases from V and 1 base from J, with 14 bases between. The CDR3 totals 14 residues. The CDR3 DNA sequence: TGTGCCGCCAGGGGACCGGAGAACACCGGGGAGCTGTTTTTT. Its protein product is CAARGPENTGELFF.

The rearrangement links TRBV18 to TRBJ2-7, with TRBD2 identical over 7 bases. This CDR3 contains 15 residues. From germline, CDR1 is KGHSH and CDR2 LQKENI. After removal of 0 bases from V and 2 bases from J, the junction contained 4 bases not matched to a gene. The CDR3 reads CASSPPASGPYEQYF. CDR3 coding DNA: TGTGCCAGCTCACCACCTGCTAGCGGACCCTACGAGCAGTACTTC.

This chain links TRBV7-9 with TRBJ2-1, with D perhaps matching TRBD2 (5 bases). Between the trimmed V and J ends, which lost 0 bases and 2 bases, there was a span of 5 bases. This CDR3 is 14 amino acids long. Germline V gene sequence: CDR1 SEHNR, CDR2 FQNEAQ (reference sequence). The CDR3 nucleotides are TGTGCCAGCAGCTTAGCGGGAGCCTACAATGAGCAGTTCTTC. This translates into CASSLAGAYNEQFF.

The V gene is TRBV1, the J gene TRBJ2-7; the tabulated D call, TRBD1, remains unverified against the DNA. TRBV1 is tagged as a pseudogene. The CDR3 loop spans 14 amino acids. As DNA, the CDR3 is TGCACCAGCAGCCAAGGTCCCAGGGCCTACGAGCAGTACTTC. This gives the protein CTSSQGPRAYEQYF.

The chain employs TRBV5-4 and TRBJ2-2, with D unclear. CDR3 length equals 16 residues. Trimming took off 4 bases at V and 1 base at J, with 14 bases between the two ends. Germline V gives CDR1 SGHNT, CDR2 YYREEE (reference sequence). In DNA form, the CDR3 reads TGTGCCAGCAGCCGTCCCTCTAGAAAGAACACCGGGGAGCTGTTTTTT. This sequence encodes CASSRPSRKNTGELFF.

The chain has TRBV5-1 and TRBJ2-5; the match to TRBD2 covers 9 bases. The CDR3 covers 17 residues. J lost 0 bases, V lost 2 bases, and 8 bases had no gene match. CDR1 is SGHRS and CDR2 is YFSETQ in the germline V gene. CDR3 sequence reads: CASSFGRSGGNQETQYF. CDR3 nucleotides: TGCGCCAGCAGCTTTGGTAGGAGCGGGGGGAACCAAGAGACCCAGTACTTC. Full variable domain (rest looked up from reference TRBV5-1 and TRBJ2-5): KAGVTQTPRYLIKTRGQQVTLSCSPISGHRSVSWYQQTPGQGLQFLFEYFSETQRNKGNFPGRFSGRQFSNSRSEMNVSTLELGDSALYLCASSFGRSGGNQETQYFGPGTRLLVL.

The chain is built from TRBV18 and TRBJ2-7, with 10 positions matching TRBD1. The CDR3 is 15 residues long. V dropped 2 bases and J dropped 3; count of bases not matched to a gene: 4. Germline V gene sequence: CDR1 KGHSH, CDR2 LQKENI. CDR3 region: CASSPWDRGGYEQYF. The CDR3 DNA sequence: TGTGCCAGCTCACCATGGGACAGGGGAGGCTACGAGCAGTACTTC. The full variable domain, with the rest looked up from reference TRBV18 and TRBJ2-7, is NAGVMQNPRHLVRRRGQEARLRCSPMKGHSHVYWYRQLPEEGLKFMVYLQKENIIDESGMPKERFSAEFPKEGPSILRIQQVVRGDSAAYFCASSPWDRGGYEQYFGPGTRLTVT.

The rearrangement links TRBV2 to TRBJ1-2, with a possible D match to TRBD1 (5 bases). Germline CDR1 SNHLY, CDR2 FYNNEI. CDR3 length: 13 residues. Trimming took off 5 bases at V and 8 bases at J, with 15 bases between the two ends. The CDR3, as DNA: TGTGCCAGCAGTCCGGGGGTGATGGGGGGCTACACCTTC. This translates into CASSPGVMGGYTF. Complete variable domain (other parts from reference TRBV2 and TRBJ1-2): EPEVTQTPSHQVTQMGQEVILRCVPISNHLYFYWYRQILGQKVEFLVSFYNNEISEKSEIFDDQFSVERPDGSNFTLKIRSTKLEDSAMYFCASSPGVMGGYTFGSGTRLTVV.

V and J are TRBV6-5 and TRBJ1-5; D gene unclear. The germline CDR1 and CDR2 sequences are MNHEY and SVGAGI. The CDR3 has 12 residues. V gave up 6 bases and J gave up 3 bases, with 6 bases separating them. The CDR3 spells CASRAFNQPQHF. The CDR3, as DNA: TGTGCCAGCAGGGCCTTCAATCAGCCCCAGCATTTT.

This clone was observed a few times. This chain connects TRBV2 to TRBJ2-2; 9 bases fit TRBD2. Germline V CDR1 and CDR2: SNHLY, FYNNEI. The ends lost 6 bases at V and 0 bases at J; junction bases unmatched: 2. The CDR3 contains 15 residues. CDR3 loop: CASSPSGANTGELFF. The CDR3 DNA reads TGTGCCAGCAGCCCTAGCGGGGCGAACACCGGGGAGCTGTTTTTT.

The chain has TRBV5-1 and TRBJ1-2; TRBD1 agrees at 7 bases. The V gene end was trimmed by 4 bases and the J gene end by 8 bases; junction bases not matched to a gene: 8. CDR1 is SGHRS, CDR2 YFSETQ, per germline. CDR3 size: 13 residues. CDR3 region: CASSPIQGHGYTF. CDR3 in DNA: TGCGCCAGCAGCCCCATACAGGGGCACGGCTACACCTTC.

V usage is TRBV7-2 and J usage is TRBJ1-4; D possibly corresponds to TRBD1 (5 bases). Trimming pared 3 bases from V and 2 bases from J, leaving 10 bases between. In germline, CDR1 is SGHTA, CDR2 FQGNSA. The CDR3 covers 15 residues. The CDR3, as DNA: TGTGCCAGCAGCTTTTATGCAGGGACTAATGAAAAACTGTTTTTT. Translated, it gives CASSFYAGTNEKLFF.

This chain uses TRBV2 with TRBJ1-2, with 9 bases lining up with TRBD1. The V gene's germline CDR1 is SNHLY and CDR2 FYNNEI. V trimming: 6 bases; J trimming: 7 bases; junction bases outside the gene matches: 6. The CDR3 consists of 13 residues. The CDR3 region has the DNA TGTGCCAGCAGGAACAGGGGGCAGAGTGGCTACACCTTC. Protein: CASRNRGQSGYTF.

The chain has TRBV29-1 and TRBJ2-1; D uncertain. The germline V and J ends were trimmed by 7 bases and 7 bases, with 8 bases remaining between them. This CDR3 is built from 10 residues. Germline loops: CDR1 SQVTM, CDR2 ANQGSEA. The CDR3 loop is CSALRNEQFF. CDR3 coding DNA: TGCAGCGCCTTACGGAATGAGCAGTTCTTC.

This clone has more than one count but fewer than ten. The rearrangement uses TRBV5-4 and TRBJ2-1; a possible D gene is TRBD2 (7 bases). Germline CDR1 and CDR2: SGHNT and YYREEE (reference sequence). Trimming pared 5 bases from V and 14 bases from J, leaving 20 bases between. The CDR3 is 13 residues long. Here the CDR3 DNA reads TGTGCCAGCAGTTCCCGGGGGGCGGAGGTGAAGTTCTTC. Translation: CASSSRGAEVKFF.

The chain employs TRBV5-8 and TRBJ1-5; D unclear. CDR1 SGHTS and CDR2 YDEGEE come from the germline V gene. The CDR3 length is 15 residues. The V gene lost 2 bases and the J gene lost 7 bases, with 16 bases spanning the gap. CDR3 loop: CASSFNGEVGQPQHF. Written as DNA, the CDR3 is TGTGCCAGCAGCTTTAACGGGGAGGTCGGACAGCCCCAGCATTTT. Variable domain in full (rest from reference TRBV5-8 and TRBJ1-5): EAGVTQSPTHLIKTRGQQATLRCSPISGHTSVYWYQQALGLGLQFLLWYDEGEERNRGNFPPRFSGRQFPNYSSELNVNALELEDSALYLCASSFNGEVGQPQHFGDGTRLSIL.

The rearrangement joins TRBV27 to TRBJ2-5; D possibly corresponds to TRBD2 (6 bases). Trimming took off 6 bases at V and 6 bases at J, with 11 bases between the two ends. This CDR3 has 12 residues. From germline, CDR1 is MNHEY and CDR2 SMNVEV (reference sequence). CDR3 bases: TGTGCCAGCAGAGGAGGAGGGCAGACCCAGTACTTC. Its protein product is CASRGGGQTQYF.

This chain connects TRBV10-3 to TRBJ2-6; no firm D call. The CDR3 loop spans 14 amino acids. Germline V gene data show CDR1 as ENHRY and CDR2 as SYGVKD. Trimming took off 8 bases at V and 0 bases at J, with 8 bases between the two ends. CDR3 protein: CAIGADSGANVLTF. CDR3 bases: TGTGCCATCGGAGCAGACTCTGGGGCCAACGTCCTGACTTTC.